These 4 T cell receptor beta chains were all obtained from the same sample, sequenced in a study of T cell responses to AZD1222 COVID-19 vaccine. The protocol was immunoSEQ multiplex PCR, while the TCRdb copy is restricted to in-frame clones and leaves out a portion. This sample has 200,000 or so clones; approximately 86% occur once, and the top ten carry approximately 7.7%. The sequencing here drew on peripheral blood, taken on day 0 of AZD1222 vaccination. These receptors all come from an adult in good health.

The chain recombines TRBV12-3 or TRBV12-4 with TRBJ2-7; D unclear. The CDR3 covers 12 residues. Trimming took off 1 base at V and 9 bases at J, with 10 bases between the two ends. As DNA, the CDR3 is TGTGCCAGCAGTTTAGGGGCGAGCCCGCAGTACTTC. Its protein is CASSLGASPQYF.

V usage is TRBV3-1 (or the pseudogene TRBV3-2) and J usage is TRBJ1-2; D is perhaps TRBD1 (6 bases). This CDR3 spans 16 amino acids. Trimming left V 4 bases short and J 8 bases short, with 23 bases between. Germline lookup yields CDR1 LGHDT and CDR2 YNNKEL (reference sequence). CDR3: CASSRGRKQGSLGYTF. The CDR3 coding sequence is TGTGCCAGCAGCCGCGGACGTAAACAGGGATCCTTGGGCTACACCTTC.

The rearrangement links TRBV12-5 to TRBJ2-3; 7 nucleotides match TRBD1. The CDR3 totals 15 residues. The junction had 7 bases not matched to a gene; V was cut back by 5 bases and J by 2 bases. Germline V gene sequence: CDR1 LGHNT, CDR2 FRNRAP. The CDR3 reads CASGVRTGITDTQYF. The CDR3 coding sequence is TGTGCTAGTGGTGTGAGGACAGGCATCACAGATACGCAGTATTTT.

V usage is TRBV6-5 and J usage is TRBJ2-1; D might be TRBD2 (5 bases). The CDR3 is made up of 13 amino acids. Germline V gives CDR1 MNHEY, CDR2 SVGAGI. V was trimmed by 6 bases and J by 9 bases, leaving 15 bases between them. CDR3 in DNA: TGTGCCAGCAGACTAGGAGTCCGGGGTGAGCAGTTCTTC. It encodes CASRLGVRGEQFF.